This T cell receptor beta chain emerged from a study of beta chain features in type 1 diabetes. The entirety of the isolated RNA underwent reverse transcription, so expressed TCRB transcripts were sequenced. The repertoire was sequenced with immunoSEQ multiplex PCR; TCRdb's copy has only in-frame clones and lacks some. The table includes around 500,000 clones, roughly 10% detected once. In its sample, this clone was seen a few times. Using CD45RO/CCR7/CD25/CD127/CD95/CD27, CD4+ naive, central memory, regulatory and stem cell-like memory cells were sorted. The receptor comes from a woman between 18 and 29 years old in good health. The sequenced material came from naive CD4+ T cells from blood.

The CDR3 DNA reads as TGTGCCTCAGTGGCGACAGCGGGGAGAAACGAGCAGTACTTC. Its protein product is CASVATAGRNEQYF. The chain employs TRBV6-6 and TRBJ2-7, with 7 bases lining up with TRBD2. This CDR3 contains 14 residues. V lost 11 bases to trimming and J lost 5 bases; unmatched junction nucleotides: 15. From germline, CDR1 is MNHNY and CDR2 SVGAGI (reference sequence).